This section outlines one TCR beta chain sequence together with its context. Vbeta (60) and Jbeta (13) primers were used in the PCR. The assay was immunoSEQ multiplex PCR, and TCRdb's table has in-frame clones only and misses some. The sample has approximately 100,000 clones, roughly 69% seen once. The data belong to a study of cytomegalovirus exposure and HLA in healthy donors. This CDR3 has 14 amino acids. V lost 2 bases, J lost 4 bases, and 4 bases stayed unmatched. CDR1 SGHRS and CDR2 YFSETQ come from the germline V gene. V gene TRBV5-1 combines with J gene TRBJ2-7; TRBD1 matches 9 bases. The clonotype was recovered from a man aged 30 to 39 in good health and CMV-seropositive. Input material: PBMCs. The CDR3 reads CASSLRTGEYEQYF. The CDR3 region has the DNA TGCGCCAGCAGCTTACGGACAGGGGAGTACGAGCAGTACTTC.